The sequence of this TCR beta chain was determined in a study of cytomegalovirus exposure and HLA in healthy donors. The ends were cut back, 5 bases at V and 5 bases at J, with 13 bases in the middle. Germline V gene sequence: CDR1 LNHDA, CDR2 SQIVND (reference sequence). The CDR3 has 13 amino acids. Study outcomes and limitations: When a later analysis was performed, an Asian-associated ancestry cluster reportedly had fewer N-insertions than the 666-donor mean. Earlier results showed most TCR beta V segments being productive about 87% or about 30% of the time. Later, an analysis showed that TCR beta chains associated with HLA were more clonally expanded than others that were equally common.

Notes on this clone: Antigen unknown.

This PCR relied on a set of 60 Vbeta primers and 13 Jbeta primers. The method was immunoSEQ multiplex PCR; TCRdb's version includes in-frame clones alone and lacks a portion of them. The data show approximately 150,000 clones, 82% seen once. Sequencing used PBMCs. This sequence was found in a male donor in good health and CMV-seronegative. V is TRBV19 and J is TRBJ2-7; D perhaps matches TRBD2 (5 bases). The CDR3 DNA is TGTGCCAGTAGTCCTCTACTAGTTAACGAGCAGTACTTC. The encoded protein is CASSPLLVNEQYF.